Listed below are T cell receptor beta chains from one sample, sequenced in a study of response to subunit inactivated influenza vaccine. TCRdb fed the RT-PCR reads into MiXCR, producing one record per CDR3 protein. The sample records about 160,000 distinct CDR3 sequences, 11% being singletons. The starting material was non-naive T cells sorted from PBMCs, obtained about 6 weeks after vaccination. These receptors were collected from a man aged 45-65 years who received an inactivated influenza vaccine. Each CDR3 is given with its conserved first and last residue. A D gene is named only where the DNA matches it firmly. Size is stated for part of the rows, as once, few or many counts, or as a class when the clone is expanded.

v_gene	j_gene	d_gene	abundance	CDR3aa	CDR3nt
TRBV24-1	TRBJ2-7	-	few	CATSDPGGGGDEQYF	TGTGCCACCAGTGATCCGGGAGGCGGGGGCGACGAGCAGTACTTC
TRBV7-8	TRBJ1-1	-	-	CASSLVTSNTEAFF	TGTGCCAGCAGCTTAGTCACCTCGAACACTGAAGCTTTCTTT
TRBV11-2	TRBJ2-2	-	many	CASRPFKGRVNTGELFF	TGTGCCAGCAGGCCCTTCAAGGGCAGGGTGAACACCGGGGAGCTGTTTTTT
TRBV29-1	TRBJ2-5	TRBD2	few	CSVLAGGETQYF	TGCAGCGTTCTAGCGGGAGGGGAGACCCAGTACTTC
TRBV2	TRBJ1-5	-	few	CASSETGISNQPQHF	TGTGCCAGCAGTGAAACAGGGATTAGCAATCAGCCCCAGCATTTT
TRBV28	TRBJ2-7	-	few	CASSIPPGIEQYF	TGTGCCAGCAGTATCCCTCCAGGGATTGAGCAGTACTTC
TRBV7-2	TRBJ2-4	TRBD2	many	CASSYSGVENIQYF	TGTGCCAGCAGCTATAGCGGGGTCGAAAACATTCAGTACTTC
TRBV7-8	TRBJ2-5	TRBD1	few	CASSRGRGLETQYF	TGTGCCAGCAGCCGAGGCAGGGGGCTCGAGACCCAGTACTTC
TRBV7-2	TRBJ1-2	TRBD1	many	CASSQNAGQDYGYTF	TGTGCCAGCAGCCAAAACGCGGGACAGGACTATGGCTACACCTTC
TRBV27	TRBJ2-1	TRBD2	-	CASSTGTSGYEQFF	TGTGCCAGCAGTACCGGGACTAGCGGGTATGAGCAGTTCTTC
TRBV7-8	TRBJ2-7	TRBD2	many	CASSLVLRGGLDEQYF	TGTGCCAGCAGCTTAGTTCTCCGGGGGGGCCTGGACGAGCAGTACTTC
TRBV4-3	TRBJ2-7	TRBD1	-	CASSQDLEQGVYEQYF	TGCGCCAGCAGCCAAGATCTAGAACAGGGGGTCTACGAGCAGTACTTC
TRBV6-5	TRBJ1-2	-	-	CASSWPLGGYTF	TGTGCCAGCAGTTGGCCCCTCGGGGGCTACACCTTC
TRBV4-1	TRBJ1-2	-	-	CASSQTLVGAGTYYGYTF	TGCGCCAGCAGCCAAACACTAGTGGGCGCTGGGACTTACTATGGCTACACCTTC
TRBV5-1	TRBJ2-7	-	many	CASSSPQGRSYEQYF	TGCGCCAGCAGCTCGCCCCAGGGCAGGAGCTACGAGCAGTACTTC
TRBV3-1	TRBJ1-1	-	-	CASRATDMNTEAFF	TGTGCCAGCAGGGCCACAGACATGAACACTGAAGCTTTCTTT
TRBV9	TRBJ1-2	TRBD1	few	CASSVVVDRVGYTF	TGTGCCAGCAGCGTAGTAGTGGACAGGGTCGGCTACACCTTC
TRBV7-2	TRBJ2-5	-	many	CASSLVYKETQYF	TGTGCCAGCAGCTTAGTCTACAAAGAGACCCAGTACTTC
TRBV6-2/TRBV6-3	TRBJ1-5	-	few	CASSYQNQPQHF	TGTGCCAGCAGTTACCAGAATCAGCCCCAGCATTTT
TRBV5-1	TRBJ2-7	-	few	CASSLGGGPAINEQYF	TGCGCCAGCAGCTTGGGGGGGGGGCCCGCGATTAACGAGCAGTACTTC
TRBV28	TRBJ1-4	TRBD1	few	CASSLGGAGGREKLFF	TGTGCCAGCAGTTTGGGTGGGGCAGGGGGAAGAGAAAAACTGTTTTTT
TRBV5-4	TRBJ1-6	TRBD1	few	CASSNSGTGKPLHF	TGTGCCAGCAGCAACTCCGGGACAGGCAAACCCCTCCACTTT
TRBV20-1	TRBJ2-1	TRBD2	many	CSAPPGGRDNEQFF	TGCAGTGCCCCCCCGGGGGGACGAGACAATGAGCAGTTCTTC
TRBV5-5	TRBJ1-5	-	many	CASSLGVGSHSNQPQHF	TGTGCCAGCAGCTTGGGAGTGGGCAGCCATAGCAATCAGCCCCAGCATTTT
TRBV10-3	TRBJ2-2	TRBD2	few	CAITGTSGNTGELFF	TGTGCCATCACCGGGACTAGCGGGAACACCGGGGAGCTGTTTTTT
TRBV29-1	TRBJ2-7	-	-	CKRRVRDKTYEQYF	TGCAAGCGCCGGGTGCGGGACAAGACCTACGAGCAGTACTTC
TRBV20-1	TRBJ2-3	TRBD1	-	CSARDRITGGTDTQYF	TGCAGTGCTAGAGATCGGATTACAGGGGGCACAGATACGCAGTATTTT
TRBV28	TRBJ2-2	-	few	CASSRSGMGATNTGELFF	TGTGCCAGCAGCCGGAGTGGGATGGGGGCGACCAACACCGGGGAGCTGTTTTTT
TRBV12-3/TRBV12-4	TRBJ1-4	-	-	CASSLSGGGSEKLFF	TGTGCCAGCAGTTTATCGGGAGGGGGGAGTGAAAAACTGTTTTTT
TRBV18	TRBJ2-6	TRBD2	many	CASSPSLAGVSGANVLTF	TGTGCCAGCTCACCAAGCCTAGCGGGAGTCTCTGGGGCCAACGTCCTGACTTTC